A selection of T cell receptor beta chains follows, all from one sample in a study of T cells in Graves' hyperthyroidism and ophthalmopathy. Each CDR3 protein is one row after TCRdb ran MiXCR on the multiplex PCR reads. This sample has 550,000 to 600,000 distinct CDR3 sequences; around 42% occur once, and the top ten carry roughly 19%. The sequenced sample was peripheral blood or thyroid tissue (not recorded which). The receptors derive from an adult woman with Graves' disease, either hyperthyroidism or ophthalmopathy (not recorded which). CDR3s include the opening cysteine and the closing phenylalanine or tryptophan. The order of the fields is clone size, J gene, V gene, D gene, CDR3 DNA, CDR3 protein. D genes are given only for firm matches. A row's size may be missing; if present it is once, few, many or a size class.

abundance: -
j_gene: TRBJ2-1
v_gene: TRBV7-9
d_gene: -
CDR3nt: TGTGCCAGCAGCCCGTTAGCGGTGAGCTCCTACAATGAGCAGTTCTTC
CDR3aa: CASSPLAVSSYNEQFF

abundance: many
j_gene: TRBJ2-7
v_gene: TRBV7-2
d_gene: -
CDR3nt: TGTGCCAGCAGCCAGGCGGGGGCGCGAGGAACCTACGAGCAGTACTTC
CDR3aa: CASSQAGARGTYEQYF

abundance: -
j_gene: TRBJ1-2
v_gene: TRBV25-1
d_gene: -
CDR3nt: TGTGAGTCTGGTGCCTTGTCCAAAGAAAGCTTAGTACCCGTCTATGGCTACACCTTC
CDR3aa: CESGALSKESLVPVYGYTF

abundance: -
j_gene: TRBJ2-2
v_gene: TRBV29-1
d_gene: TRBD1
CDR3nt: TGCAGCGTCCGGGACAGGGGAGGCACCGGGGAGCTGTTTTTT
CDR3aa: CSVRDRGGTGELFF

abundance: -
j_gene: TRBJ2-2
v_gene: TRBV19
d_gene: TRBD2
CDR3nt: TGTGCCAGTATATCGACTAGCGGAGGGGCCGGGGAGCTGTTTTTT
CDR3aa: CASISTSGGAGELFF

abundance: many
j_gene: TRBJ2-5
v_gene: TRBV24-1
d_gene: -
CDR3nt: TGTGCCACCAGTGATTTTGGTTTCCCGGGGACCCAGTACTTC
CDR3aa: CATSDFGFPGTQYF

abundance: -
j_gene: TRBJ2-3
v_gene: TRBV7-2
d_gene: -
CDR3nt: TGTGCCAGCAGCTTATACGGGAGCACGCAGTATTTT
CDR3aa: CASSLYGSTQYF

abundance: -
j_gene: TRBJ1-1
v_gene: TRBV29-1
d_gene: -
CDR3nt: TGCAGCAGTTACGACAAGATGAACACTGAAGCTTTCTTT
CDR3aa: CSSYDKMNTEAFF

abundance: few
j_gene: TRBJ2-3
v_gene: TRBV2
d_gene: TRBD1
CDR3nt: TGTGCCAGCAGGGGACAGGGGGGCACAGATACGCAGTATTTT
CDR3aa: CASRGQGGTDTQYF

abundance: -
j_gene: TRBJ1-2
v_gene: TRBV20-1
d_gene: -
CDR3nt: TGCAGTGCGGCCAGCTACTATGGCTACACCTTC
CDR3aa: CSAASYYGYTF

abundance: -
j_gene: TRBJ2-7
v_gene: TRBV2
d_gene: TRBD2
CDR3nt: TGTGCCAGCAGAGAAGGGACTAGATACGAGCAGTACTTC
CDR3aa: CASREGTRYEQYF

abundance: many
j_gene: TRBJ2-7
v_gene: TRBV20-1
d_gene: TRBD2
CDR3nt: TGCAGTGGAATAGCGATGGGACTAGCGGGATTGGTGCAGTACTTC
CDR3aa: CSGIAMGLAGLVQYF

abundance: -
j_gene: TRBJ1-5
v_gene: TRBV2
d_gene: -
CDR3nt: TGTGCCAGCAGGGGCCAAGCCCTTAATCAGCCCCAGCATTTT
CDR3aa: CASRGQALNQPQHF

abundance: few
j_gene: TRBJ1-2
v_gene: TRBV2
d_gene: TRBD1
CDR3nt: TGTGCCAGCAACGAACCCAGGGGGGTGAGAGGCTACACCTTC
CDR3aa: CASNEPRGVRGYTF

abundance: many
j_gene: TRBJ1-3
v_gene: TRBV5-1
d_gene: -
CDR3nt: TGCGCCAGCAGCTGGGGAATCGGTCGCGGAAACACCATATATTTT
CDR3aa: CASSWGIGRGNTIYF

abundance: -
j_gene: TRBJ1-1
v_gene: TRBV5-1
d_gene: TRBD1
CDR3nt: TGCGCCAGCAGCTCCGGACAGGCGACTGAAGCTTTCTTT
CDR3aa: CASSSGQATEAFF

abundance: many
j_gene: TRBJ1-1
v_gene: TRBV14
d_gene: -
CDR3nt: TGTGCCAGCAGCAAAAGGGTGGGCGATGGAGGCACTGAAGCTTTCTTT
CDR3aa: CASSKRVGDGGTEAFF

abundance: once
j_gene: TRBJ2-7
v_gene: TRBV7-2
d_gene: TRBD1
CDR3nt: TGTGCCAGCAGCGTACGACAGGGGGGCGAGCAGTACTTC
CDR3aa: CASSVRQGGEQYF

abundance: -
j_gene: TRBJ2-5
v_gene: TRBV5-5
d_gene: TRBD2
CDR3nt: TGTGCCAGCAGCTTGCCCCTAGCGGGGCGGGGAGAGACCCAGTACTTC
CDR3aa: CASSLPLAGRGETQYF

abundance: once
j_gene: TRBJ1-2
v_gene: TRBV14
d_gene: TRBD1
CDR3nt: TGTGCCAGCAGCCATGACAGGGACTTTGGCTACACCTTC
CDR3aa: CASSHDRDFGYTF

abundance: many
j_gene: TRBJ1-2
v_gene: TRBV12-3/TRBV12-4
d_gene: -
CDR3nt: TGTGCCAGCAACCAGGGTCCCGGTGGCTACACCTTC
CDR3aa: CASNQGPGGYTF

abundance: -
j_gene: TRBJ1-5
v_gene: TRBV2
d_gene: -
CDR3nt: TGTGCCAGCAGTCTAGGGCTCCGCAGTAGGATACGGGGCCAGCCCCAGCATTTT
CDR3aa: CASSLGLRSRIRGQPQHF

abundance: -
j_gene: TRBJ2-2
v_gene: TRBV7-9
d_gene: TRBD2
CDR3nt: TGTGCCAGCAGTCCGTCTCGACTAGCGGACACCGGGGAGCTGTTTTTT
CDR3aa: CASSPSRLADTGELFF

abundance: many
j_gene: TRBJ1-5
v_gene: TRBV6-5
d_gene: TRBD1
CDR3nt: TGTGCCAGCAGTCCAGACAGGGGAGGCAATCAGCCCCAGCATTTT
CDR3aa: CASSPDRGGNQPQHF